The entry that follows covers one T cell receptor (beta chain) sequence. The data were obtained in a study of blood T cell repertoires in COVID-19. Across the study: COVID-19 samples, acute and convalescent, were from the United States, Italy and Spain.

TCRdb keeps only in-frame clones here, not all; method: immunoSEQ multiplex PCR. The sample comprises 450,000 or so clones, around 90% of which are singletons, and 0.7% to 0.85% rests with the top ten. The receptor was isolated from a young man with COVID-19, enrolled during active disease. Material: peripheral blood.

Here the CDR3 reads CASSSPGREKLFF. CDR3 nucleotide sequence: TGTGCCAGTAGTTCCCCCGGCAGGGAAAAACTGTTTTTT. The chain combines TRBV19 with TRBJ1-4; unclear D gene. The CDR3 is 13 amino acids. The V end was cut by 5 bases, the J end by 8 bases, with 12 bases between. Germline V gene sequence: CDR1 LNHDA, CDR2 SQIVND (reference sequence).